This record concerns one T cell receptor beta chain sequence. Germline V gene sequence: CDR1 SGHTA, CDR2 FQGNSA. V dropped 3 bases and J dropped 0 bases, with 9 bases sitting between them. The CDR3 sequence is 15 residues long. Time point defined: pre-treatment sample, taken before nivolumab and TIL therapy. Pleural nodules or supraclavicular lymph nodes made up most of the excised metastases sampled. Enrollment ran from 2017 to January 2020. The data stem from a study of TIL therapy for anti-PD-1-resistant metastatic lung cancer. The immunoSEQ assay was v3. The table came from immunoSEQ multiplex PCR; TCRdb's copy has only in-frame clones and leaves some out. The table has 95,000 or so clones, about three fifths seen once; the top ten hold approximately 9.9%.

The chain uses TRBV7-2 and TRBJ2-1, with D perhaps TRBD1 (6 bases). Material: tumor tissue, obtained at baseline. The source is a person aged 25 to 80 with non-small cell lung cancer. DNA of the CDR3: TGTGCCAGCAGCTTTTGGGACAACTCCTACAATGAGCAGTTCTTC. The encoded protein is CASSFWDNSYNEQFF.